The present T cell receptor (beta chain) was sequenced within a study of CD8 T cells in ankylosing spondylitis (dated by TCRdb to about 2017). About the investigation overall: T cell receptor beta repertoires were profiled in healthy donors and ankylosing spondylitis patients so that disease-linked TCR variants could be found. In total, the full study cohort was made up of 85 to 140 healthy donors and 25 or so ankylosing spondylitis patients. Peripheral blood was sampled, and synovial fluid was also collected from ankylosing spondylitis patients.

TCRdb lists the instrument as Illumina HiSeq 2500. Quantitative 5'-RACE with molecular barcodes was the method used to prepare the TCR beta libraries. From the authors' description of their analysis: A new computational method based on a probabilistic model of VDJ rearrangement was used to identify disease-linked TCR variants. Clones were called with MiXCR by TCRdb after fastp trimmed the public reads at Q25, and only in-frame beta chains were retained. For every CDR3 protein sequence, its rows merge into one entry that carries the most common genes and DNA. The V and J calls, along with clone size, are taken from TCRdb and not from the paper's own processing. The sample table holds under 200,000 distinct CDR3 sequences, of which 9.5% to 10% were seen once. The leading ten clones occupy about 14% of the sample. This clonotype was seen a handful of times. Its antigen remains unidentified. Base qualities are not at hand, and no much larger clone is one base apart.

Points the paper makes about the study in general: The disease-linked clones showed a CD8+ phenotype and occurred at relatively low frequencies in peripheral blood. Some motif variants were previously reported in synovial fluid and blood of reactive arthritis patients, suggesting common disease-initiation mechanisms. Significant enrichment of the disease-linked clones was reported in matched synovial fluid samples from ankylosing spondylitis patients. Blood from ankylosing spondylitis patients appeared to be characterized by a TCR beta motif made up of 8 or 9 highly homologous amino acid variants.

From the cysteine through the phenylalanine, the CDR3 covers 19 amino acids. CDR3 DNA only is kept here, 57 bases in frame from base 1. For this chain, trimming is 2 bases at the V end and 3 bases at the J end, and the number of junction bases without a gene match is 15. CDR1 and CDR2 are drawn from the germline V gene (reference sequence): DFQATT, SNEGSKA. The receptor was derived from a female donor with ankylosing spondylitis or in good health (not recorded which). Sequencing was done on a sample of blood, either unsorted or a sorted T cell fraction (not recorded which). This chain is built from TRBV20-1 and TRBJ2-1; 11 central nucleotides agree with TRBD2. The CDR3 corresponds to CSARLLAGDPRSNYNEQFF. The DNA is TGCAGTGCTAGACTACTAGCGGGAGATCCGAGGTCGAACTACAATGAGCAGTTCTTC.